These 14 T cell receptor beta chains were sequenced from one sample in a study of blood T cells in healthy people across ages. Using a J-beta primer mix together with a sample-barcoded 5' primer, a second PCR was run for about 6 to 12 cycles. In TCRdb, the 5' RACE reads were re-called with MiXCR into one record per CDR3 protein. The sample has fewer than 900,000 distinct CDR3 sequences, roughly 49% seen once. Sequenced material: blood. The receptor source for this set is a woman in her fifties or sixties in good health.

This chain links TRBV2 with TRBJ2-2; 8 nucleotides align to TRBD1. Germline lookup yields CDR1 SNHLY and CDR2 FYNNEI. The J segment lost 4 bases and the V segment lost 7 bases, leaving 8 bases of the junction unmatched. The CDR3 sequence is 15 residues long. The CDR3 region is CASIKGQGGTGELFF. The CDR3, as DNA: TGTGCCAGCATCAAAGGACAGGGAGGCACCGGGGAGCTGTTTTTT.

This clonotype was observed a handful of times. The chain carries TRBV20-1 and TRBJ2-7, with D unresolved. V lost 0 bases and J lost 2, with 11 bases in between. CDR1 is DFQATT and CDR2 is SNEGSKA in the germline V gene (reference sequence). CDR3 size: 14 residues. DNA for the CDR3: TGCAGTGCTAGAGAGAATAGTTTTCCCTACGAGCAGTACTTC. Amino acids: CSARENSFPYEQYF.

As regards this clonotype: At one boundary the junction diverges from the germline segment, which might be a read error. The rearrangement joins TRBV4-2 to TRBJ2-1, with TRBD2 matching over 9 bases. The CDR3 is made up of 16 amino acids. CDR1 and CDR2 from the germline V gene are LGHNA and YNFKEQ. The CDR3 loop reads CVSSQDLAGLIGEQFF. Written as DNA, the CDR3 is TGTGTCAGCAGCCAAGACCTAGCGGGGCTTATAGGGGAGCAGTTCTTC.

CDR3 bases: TGCAGTGCCATAAAGCGGGAAAAACTCTACAATGAGCAGTTCTTC. Translating gives CSAIKREKLYNEQFF. V and J are TRBV20-1 and TRBJ2-1; 7 nucleotides line up with TRBD2. Germline loops: CDR1 DFQATT, CDR2 SNEGSKA (reference sequence). The CDR3 extends over 15 amino acids. The V segment lost 6 bases and the J segment 3 bases; nucleotides outside the gene matches: 11.

This clonotype was seen a few times. The chain uses TRBV15 and TRBJ2-7, with D tentatively TRBD1 (5 bases). Germline V CDR1 and CDR2: LNHNV, YYDKDF (reference sequence). The CDR3 covers 14 residues. Trimming pared 3 bases from V and 5 bases from J, leaving 14 bases between. The CDR3 protein is CATSSNFWGDEQYF. Here the CDR3 DNA reads TGTGCCACCAGCAGCAACTTCTGGGGCGACGAGCAGTACTTC.

This clonotype was found a few times. This chain connects TRBV20-1 to TRBJ2-7; 8 positions agree with TRBD2. The CDR3 has 14 amino acids. With V trimmed by 6 bases and J by 3 bases, 10 bases remained unmatched. CDR1 and CDR2 (germline): DFQATT, SNEGSKA (reference sequence). The CDR3 loop reads CSALPSGRYYEQYF. The DNA for the CDR3 is TGCAGTGCCCTCCCTAGCGGGCGATACTACGAGCAGTACTTC.

CDR3 loop: CASSQWLAYNEQFF. CDR3 DNA sequence: TGTGCCAGCAGCCAATGGCTAGCATACAATGAGCAGTTCTTC. This sequence joins TRBV4-2 and TRBJ2-1, with a possible D match to TRBD2 (5 bases). The V and J ends lost 2 bases and 4 bases respectively, with 9 bases between them. The CDR3 covers 14 residues. The V gene's germline CDR1 is LGHNA and CDR2 YNFKEQ.

For this clonotype: Sequence at one end of the junction differs from germline and may be a read error. V gene TRBV29-1 combines with J gene TRBJ1-2; D unresolved. Germline lookup yields CDR1 SQVTM and CDR2 ANQGSEA. The CDR3 has 13 residues. Here the CDR3 DNA reads TGCAGCATCCGGCGGCCAGCTAACCATGGCTACACCTTC. Protein product: CSIRRPANHGYTF.

The chain employs TRBV2 and TRBJ2-7, with no clear D. The germline V gene has CDR1 SNHLY and CDR2 FYNNEI. V was cut by 8 bases and J by 3 bases, with 20 bases left in between. This CDR3 is built from 15 residues. The DNA of the CDR3 is TGTGCCAGCTTCCCTAGGGCTGGAGTGAGCTACGAGCAGTACTTC. Its protein is CASFPRAGVSYEQYF.

This clonotype was counted only a few times. This rearrangement joins TRBV7-8 to TRBJ2-3; TRBD2 is a possible D gene (6 bases). Germline V gives CDR1 SGHVS, CDR2 FQNEAQ. Trimming shortened V by 5 bases and J by 2 bases, and 14 bases separated the two germline ends. CDR3 length equals 15 residues. CDR3 coding DNA: TGTGCCAGCAGCACCCGTGGGGGGAACACAGATACGCAGTATTTT. Translated: CASSTRGGNTDTQYF.

This chain joins TRBV6-1 and TRBJ2-1, with TRBD1 matching over 7 bases. After removal of 2 bases from V and 9 bases from J, the junction contained 7 bases not matched to a gene. CDR1 MNHNS and CDR2 SASEGT come from the germline V gene. The CDR3 is 14 amino acids. In DNA form, the CDR3 reads TGTGCCAGCAGTGAATCGTCGAACAGGGGTGAGCAGTTCTTC. Translation gives CASSESSNRGEQFF.

This clonotype turned up a few times. The rearrangement links TRBV7-3 to TRBJ2-7; 11 nucleotides match TRBD1. CDR3 length equals 15 residues. The V gene's germline CDR1 is SGHTA and CDR2 FQGTGA. Trimming cost V 4 bases and J 2 bases; bases outside gene matches: 4. The CDR3 loop is CASSSGTGGTYEQYF. CDR3 sequence (DNA): TGTGCCAGCAGCTCCGGGACAGGGGGGACCTACGAGCAGTACTTC.

The V gene is TRBV28, the J gene TRBJ2-7, with 8 bases matching TRBD1. J gave up 2 bases and V 4 bases, and 4 bases lay outside the gene matches. The CDR3 totals 14 residues. Germline V CDR1 and CDR2: MDHEN, SYDVKM. CDR3 sequence reads: CASSSTGAAYEQYF. The CDR3, as DNA: TGTGCCAGCAGTTCGACAGGGGCGGCCTACGAGCAGTACTTC.

CDR3 residues: CSALTGLAGSSSYNEQFF. DNA for the CDR3: TGCAGTGCCCTGACGGGACTAGCGGGATCAAGCTCCTACAATGAGCAGTTCTTC. The V gene is TRBV20-1, the J gene TRBJ2-1, with 13 positions matching TRBD2. This CDR3 contains 18 residues. Trimming cost V 6 bases and J 0 bases; bases outside gene matches: 11. Germline V gene lookup returns CDR1 DFQATT and CDR2 SNEGSKA (reference sequence).